The following is a TCR beta chain sequence with its context. Original handling: Amplification with reference gene primers provided the estimates of nucleated cell counts. TCRdb keeps only in-frame clones here, not all; method: immunoSEQ multiplex PCR. The V and J calls and the clone size are those of that table, but D and trimming were determined from the DNA. This table holds 330,000 or so clones, around 90% found once. The CDR3 is made up of 13 amino acids. The junction had 2 bases not matched to a gene; V was cut back by 3 bases and J by 5 bases. The sample comes from a study of blood T cell repertoires in COVID-19. Study-wide context: Whether acute or convalescent, the COVID-19 samples came from the United States, Italy and Spain. The cDNA or gDNA used as material had been derived from T cells, B-cell-depleted T cells, or PBMCs.

The V call is TRBV12-3 or TRBV12-4, the J call TRBJ2-3; 7 bases map to TRBD1. This clonotype originated in a man younger than 45 with COVID-19, enrolled during active disease. Material for sequencing was peripheral blood. CDR3 loop: CASSLGQRDTQYF. In DNA form, the CDR3 reads TGTGCCAGCAGTTTGGGACAGAGAGATACGCAGTATTTT.